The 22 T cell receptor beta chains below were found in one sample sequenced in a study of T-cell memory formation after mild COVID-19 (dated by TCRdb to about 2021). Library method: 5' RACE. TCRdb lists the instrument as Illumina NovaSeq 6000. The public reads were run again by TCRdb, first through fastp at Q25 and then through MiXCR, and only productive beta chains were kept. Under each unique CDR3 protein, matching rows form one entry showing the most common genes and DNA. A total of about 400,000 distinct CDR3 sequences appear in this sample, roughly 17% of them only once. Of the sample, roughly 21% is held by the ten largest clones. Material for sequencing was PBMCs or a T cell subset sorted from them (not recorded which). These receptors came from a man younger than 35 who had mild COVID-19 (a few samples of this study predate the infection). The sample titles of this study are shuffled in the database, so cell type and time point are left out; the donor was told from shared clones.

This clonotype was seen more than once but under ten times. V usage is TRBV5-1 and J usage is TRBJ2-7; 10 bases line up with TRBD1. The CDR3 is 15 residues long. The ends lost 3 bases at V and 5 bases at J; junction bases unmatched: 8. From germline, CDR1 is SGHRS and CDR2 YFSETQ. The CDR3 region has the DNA TGCGCCAGCAGCTCTACCGGGACAGGGGCAGACGAGCAGTACGTC. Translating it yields CASSSTGTGADEQYV.

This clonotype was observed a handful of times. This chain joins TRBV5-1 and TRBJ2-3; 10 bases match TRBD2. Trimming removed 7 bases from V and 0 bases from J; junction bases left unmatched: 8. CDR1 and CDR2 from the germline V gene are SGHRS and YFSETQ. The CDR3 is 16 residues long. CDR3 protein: CASAEKRGGSTDTQYF. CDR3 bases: TGCGCCAGCGCCGAGAAGCGGGGGGGGAGCACAGATACGCAGTATTTT.

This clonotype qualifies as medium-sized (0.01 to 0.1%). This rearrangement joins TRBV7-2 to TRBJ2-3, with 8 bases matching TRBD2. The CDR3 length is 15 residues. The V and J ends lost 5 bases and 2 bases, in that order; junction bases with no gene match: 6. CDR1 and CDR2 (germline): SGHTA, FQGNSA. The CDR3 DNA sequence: TGTGCCAGCAGCCCGGGGGGGCCCCTCACAGATACGCAGTATTTT. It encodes CASSPGGPLTDTQYF.

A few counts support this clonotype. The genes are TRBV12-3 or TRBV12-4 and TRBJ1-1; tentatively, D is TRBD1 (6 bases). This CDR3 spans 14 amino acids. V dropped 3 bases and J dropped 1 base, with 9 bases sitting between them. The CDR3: CASSLGASNTEAFF. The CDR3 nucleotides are TGTGCCAGCAGTTTGGGGGCGTCGAACACTGAAGCTTTCTTT.

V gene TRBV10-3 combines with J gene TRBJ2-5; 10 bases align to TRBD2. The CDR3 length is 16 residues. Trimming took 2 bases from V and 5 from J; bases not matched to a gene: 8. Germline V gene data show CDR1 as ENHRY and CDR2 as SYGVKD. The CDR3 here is CAISEQAGLAEETQYF. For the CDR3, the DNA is TGTGCCATCAGTGAGCAGGCAGGACTAGCGGAGGAGACCCAGTACTTC.

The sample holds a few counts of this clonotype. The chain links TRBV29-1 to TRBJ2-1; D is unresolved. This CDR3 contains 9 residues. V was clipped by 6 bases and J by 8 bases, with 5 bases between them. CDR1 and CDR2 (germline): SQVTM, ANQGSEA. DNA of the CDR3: TGCAGCGTGATGGATGAGCAGTTCTTC. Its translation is CSVMDEQFF.

For the CDR3, the DNA is TGTGCCAGCAGACCCCTAGCGGGGGGAACCTACGAGCAGTACGTC. As protein: CASRPLAGGTYEQYV. The chain joins TRBV27 to TRBJ2-7, with 11 positions matching TRBD2. The length of the CDR3 is 15 residues. CDR1 is MNHEY and CDR2 is SMNVEV in the germline V gene (reference sequence). Unmatched junction bases numbered 6, after V lost 6 bases and J lost 2 bases.

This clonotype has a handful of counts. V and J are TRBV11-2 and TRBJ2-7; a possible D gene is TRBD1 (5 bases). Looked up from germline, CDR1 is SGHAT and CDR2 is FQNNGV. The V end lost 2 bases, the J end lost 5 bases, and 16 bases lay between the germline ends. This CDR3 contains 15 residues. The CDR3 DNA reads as TGTGCCAGCAGCTTAAGGTACAGGTCCCTCGACGAGCAGTACTTC. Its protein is CASSLRYRSLDEQYF.

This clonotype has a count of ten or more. The DNA for the CDR3 is TGTGCCAGCAGCCCGACAGGGGGCGAAAAAGAGACCCAGTACTTC. It encodes CASSPTGGEKETQYF. V usage is TRBV7-3 and J usage is TRBJ2-5; 10 bases agree with TRBD1. The CDR3 runs 15 residues. With V trimmed by 5 bases and J by 3 bases, 6 bases remained unmatched. The germline CDR1 and CDR2 sequences are SGHTA and FQGTGA.

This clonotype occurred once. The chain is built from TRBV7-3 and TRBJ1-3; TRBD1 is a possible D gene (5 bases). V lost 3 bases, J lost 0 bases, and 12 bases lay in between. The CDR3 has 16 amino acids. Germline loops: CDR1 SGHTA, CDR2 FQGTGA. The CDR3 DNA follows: TGTGCCAGCAGCTTGGCGGGGGTGAGCTCTGGAAACACCATATATTTT. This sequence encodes CASSLAGVSSGNTIYF.

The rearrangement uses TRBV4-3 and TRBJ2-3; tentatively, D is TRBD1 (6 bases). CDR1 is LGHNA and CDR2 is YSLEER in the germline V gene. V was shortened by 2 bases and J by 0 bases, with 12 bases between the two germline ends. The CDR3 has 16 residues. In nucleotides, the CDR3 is TGCGCCAGCAGCCAACAGGCAGGGGCAAGCACAGATACGCAGTATTTT. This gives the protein CASSQQAGASTDTQYF.

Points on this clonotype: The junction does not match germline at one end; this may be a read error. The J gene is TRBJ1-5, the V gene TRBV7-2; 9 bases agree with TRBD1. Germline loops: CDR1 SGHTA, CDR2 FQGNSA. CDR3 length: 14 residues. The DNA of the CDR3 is TGTGCCAGCAGTGGACAGGGGAGCAATCAGCCCCGGCATTTT. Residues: CASSGQGSNQPRHF.

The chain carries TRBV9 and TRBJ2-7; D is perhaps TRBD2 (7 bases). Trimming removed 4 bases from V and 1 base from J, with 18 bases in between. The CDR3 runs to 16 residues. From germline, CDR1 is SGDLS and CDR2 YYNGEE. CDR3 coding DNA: TGTGCCAGCAGCTTACGGGGGGCAATCTCATCCTACGAGCAGTACGTC. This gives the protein CASSLRGAISSYEQYV.

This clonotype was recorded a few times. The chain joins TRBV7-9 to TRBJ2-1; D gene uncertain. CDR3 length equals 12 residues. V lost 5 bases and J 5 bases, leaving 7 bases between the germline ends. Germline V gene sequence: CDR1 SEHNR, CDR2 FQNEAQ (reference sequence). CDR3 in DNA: TGTGCCAGCAGCCGTTCTCACAATGAGCAGTTCTTC. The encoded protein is CASSRSHNEQFF.

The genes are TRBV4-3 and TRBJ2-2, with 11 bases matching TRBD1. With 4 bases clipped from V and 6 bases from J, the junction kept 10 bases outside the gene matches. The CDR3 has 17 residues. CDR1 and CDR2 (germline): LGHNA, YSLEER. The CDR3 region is CASSLILDRGRSGELFF. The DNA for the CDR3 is TGCGCCAGCAGCCTTATATTGGACAGGGGGCGATCCGGGGAGCTGTTTTTT.

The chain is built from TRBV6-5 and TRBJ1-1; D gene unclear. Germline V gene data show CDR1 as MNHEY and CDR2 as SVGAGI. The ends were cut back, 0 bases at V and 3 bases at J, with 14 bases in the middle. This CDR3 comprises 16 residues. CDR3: CASSYSTWALDTEAFF. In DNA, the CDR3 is TGTGCCAGCAGTTACTCGACATGGGCTTTAGACACTGAAGCTTTCTTT.

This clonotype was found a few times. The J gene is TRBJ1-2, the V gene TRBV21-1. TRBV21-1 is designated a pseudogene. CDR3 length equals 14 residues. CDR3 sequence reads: CASSSRQGIYGYTF. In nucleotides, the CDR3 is TGTGCCAGCAGCAGTCGGCAGGGAATCTATGGCTACACCTTC.

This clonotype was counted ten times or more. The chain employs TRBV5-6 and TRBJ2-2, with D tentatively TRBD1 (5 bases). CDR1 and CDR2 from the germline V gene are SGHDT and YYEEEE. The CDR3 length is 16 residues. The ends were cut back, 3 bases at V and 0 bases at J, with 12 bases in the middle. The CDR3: CASSSYRLANTGELFF. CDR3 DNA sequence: TGTGCCAGCAGCTCCTACAGGCTCGCGAACACCGGGGAGCTGTTTTTT.

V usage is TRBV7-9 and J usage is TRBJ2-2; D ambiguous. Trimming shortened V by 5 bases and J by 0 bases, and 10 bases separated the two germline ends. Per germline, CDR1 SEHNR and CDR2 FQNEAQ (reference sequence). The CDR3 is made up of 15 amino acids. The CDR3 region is CASSVTTANTGELFF. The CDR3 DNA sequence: TGTGCCAGCAGCGTCACAACGGCGAACACCGGGGAGCTGTTTTTT.

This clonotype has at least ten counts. The DNA for the CDR3 is TGCGCCAGCAGCGCCTGGGGACGGTCTAGCACAGATACGCAGTATTTT. This sequence encodes CASSAWGRSSTDTQYF. The chain combines TRBV5-1 with TRBJ2-3; either TRBD1 or TRBD2 may supply D (5 bases each). This CDR3 is 16 amino acids long. Germline V gene data show CDR1 as SGHRS and CDR2 as YFSETQ. Trimming removed 4 bases at V and 0 bases at J, with 15 bases between.

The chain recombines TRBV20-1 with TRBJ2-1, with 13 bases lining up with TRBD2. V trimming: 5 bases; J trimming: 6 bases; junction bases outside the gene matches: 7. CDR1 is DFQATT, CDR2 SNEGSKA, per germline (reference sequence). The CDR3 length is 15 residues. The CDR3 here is CSAPQTSGGFNEQFF. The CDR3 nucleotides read TGCAGTGCTCCCCAGACTAGCGGGGGGTTCAATGAGCAGTTCTTC.

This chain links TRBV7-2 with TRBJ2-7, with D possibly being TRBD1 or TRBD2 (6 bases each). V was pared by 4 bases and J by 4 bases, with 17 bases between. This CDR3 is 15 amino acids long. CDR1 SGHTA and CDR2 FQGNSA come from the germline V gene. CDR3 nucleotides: TGTGCCAGCAGCTGGGGGCCGGGGGCGGTATACGAGCAGTACTTC. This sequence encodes CASSWGPGAVYEQYF.